Shown below are 19 T cell receptor beta chains from a single sample sequenced in a study of CD8+ T cells in alopecia areata (dated by TCRdb to between 2017 and 2018). The library was made by the immunoSEQ multiplex PCR assay. For TCR sequencing, RNA was extracted from every sample and reverse transcribed into cDNA to serve as template. TCRdb re-hosts the immuneACCESS table, in-frame sequences only. Its copies lack some clones; in the studies checked, an unresolved V gene accounts for under half of them, and the cause for the rest is not known. The sample table records 90,000 to 120,000 clones; approximately 61% of these occur just once. The ten largest clones add up to around 25% of the sample. Sequencing was carried out using NKG2D-low CD8+ T cells sorted from blood. Interpreted using the paper, the cell subset or site label stands for: sorted CD8+ NKG2D-low blood T cells. Every receptor here comes from a human donor with alopecia areata.

The chain is built from TRBV19 and TRBJ2-3; the D is unclear. The V end was cut by 4 bases, the J end by 3 bases, with 11 bases between. Germline V gives CDR1 LNHDA, CDR2 SQIVND (reference sequence). The length of the CDR3 is 14 residues. In nucleotides, the CDR3 is TGTGCCAGTAGTAGACGTCCCATAACAGATACGCAGTATTTT. Encoded protein: CASSRRPITDTQYF. Full variable domain (missing parts from reference TRBV19 and TRBJ2-3): DGGITQSPKYLFRKEGQNVTLSCEQNLNHDAMYWYRQDPGQGLRLIYYSQIVNDFQKGDIAEGYSVSREKKESFPLTVTSAQKNPTAFYLCASSRRPITDTQYFGPGTRLTVL.

This clone came up a few times. This chain uses TRBV27 with TRBJ2-3; possible D gene TRBD1, 6 bases. This CDR3 is 13 amino acids long. Germline V gene lookup returns CDR1 MNHEY and CDR2 SMNVEV (reference sequence). V lost 5 bases, J lost 3 bases, and 9 bases lay in between. CDR3 residues: CASSVDSTDTQYF. CDR3 nucleotide sequence: TGTGCCAGCAGTGTGGACAGTACAGATACGCAGTATTTT.

V and J are TRBV29-1 and TRBJ2-1; a possible D gene is TRBD2 (6 bases). The CDR3 has 14 residues. Germline lookup yields CDR1 SQVTM and CDR2 ANQGSEA. The V end lost 4 bases, the J end lost 3 bases, and 13 bases lay between the germline ends. The CDR3 DNA reads as TGCAGCGTTGGCCGCGGGAATTACTACAATGAGCAGTTCTTC. Amino acids: CSVGRGNYYNEQFF.

The J gene is TRBJ2-1, the V gene TRBV5-1, with 13 bases that match TRBD2. Unmatched junction bases numbered 10, after V lost 8 bases and J lost 8 bases. The V gene's germline CDR1 is SGHRS and CDR2 YFSETQ. The CDR3 length is 15 residues. The CDR3 region is CASILAGGPRYEQFF. The CDR3 DNA follows: TGCGCCAGTATACTAGCGGGAGGGCCGAGGTATGAGCAGTTCTTC.

The rearrangement uses TRBV30 and TRBJ2-7; 8 nucleotides agree with TRBD1. CDR3 length: 14 amino acids. Unmatched junction bases numbered 8, after V lost 3 bases and J lost 4 bases. Germline CDR1 GTSNPN, CDR2 SVGIG (reference sequence). CDR3 nucleotide sequence: TGTGCCTGGAGGTTCGGACAGGGAGCTTACGAGCAGTACTTC. Its translation: CAWRFGQGAYEQYF. Based on the CDR3 plus reference TRBV30 and TRBJ2-7, the full variable domain is SQTIHQWPATLVQPVGSPLSLECTVEGTSNPNLYWYRQAAGRGLQLLFYSVGIGQISSEVPQNLSASRPQDRQFILSSKKLLLSDSGFYLCAWRFGQGAYEQYFGPGTRLTVT.

Only a few counts were recorded for this clone. The rearrangement uses TRBV2 and TRBJ2-7; 8 positions match TRBD1. V shed 3 bases and J 2 bases; nucleotides not matched to a gene: 9. Germline CDR1 and CDR2: SNHLY and FYNNEI. The CDR3 totals 16 residues. The CDR3 loop is CASSDPGDRRPYEQYF. The CDR3, as DNA: TGTGCCAGCAGTGATCCGGGGGACAGGCGACCCTACGAGCAGTACTTC. Filled out from reference TRBV2 and TRBJ2-7, the complete variable domain reads EPEVTQTPSHQVTQMGQEVILRCVPISNHLYFYWYRQILGQKVEFLVSFYNNEISEKSEIFDDQFSVERPDGSNFTLKIRSTKLEDSAMYFCASSDPGDRRPYEQYFGPGTRLTVT.

This clone was seen only a few times. The chain links TRBV7-2 to TRBJ1-4; TRBD1 matches 7 bases. Per germline, CDR1 SGHTA and CDR2 FQGNSA. The CDR3 is made up of 14 amino acids. J gave up 8 bases and V 5 bases, and 8 bases lay outside the gene matches. CDR3 region: CASSHRGGEEKLFF. The DNA for the CDR3 is TGTGCCAGCAGCCACAGGGGTGGAGAGGAAAAACTGTTTTTT.

The chain has TRBV5-4 and TRBJ2-1; 9 bases match TRBD2. CDR1 and CDR2 from the germline V gene are SGHNT and YYREEE (reference sequence). Trimming removed 3 bases from V and 7 bases from J; junction bases left unmatched: 5. The CDR3 is made up of 14 amino acids. This chain's CDR3 is CASSYSGSGNEQFF. The CDR3 region has the DNA TGTGCCAGCAGCTATAGCGGGAGTGGAAATGAGCAGTTCTTC.

This clone was seen only once. The chain links TRBV6-6 to TRBJ2-5, with D unclear. V dropped 5 bases and J dropped 2 bases, with 9 bases sitting between them. Germline V CDR1 and CDR2: MNHNY, SVGAGI (reference sequence). This CDR3 is 13 amino acids long. Here the CDR3 DNA reads TGTGCCAGCAGTCCCATAGTTCAAGAGACCCAGTACTTC. Encoded protein: CASSPIVQETQYF.

The chain uses TRBV4-1 and TRBJ1-5; 10 positions agree with TRBD1. Germline CDR1 MGHRA, CDR2 YSYEKL. This CDR3 region has 15 residues. CDR3 sequence: CATVGQGGWGQPQHF. The DNA of the CDR3 is TGCGCTACCGTTGGACAGGGGGGTTGGGGGCAGCCCCAGCATTTT.

V is TRBV6-1 and J is TRBJ2-7; TRBD2 might be the D (6 bases). Germline CDR1 MNHNS, CDR2 SASEGT. V was pared by 7 bases and J by 1 base, with 17 bases between. There are 15 residues in the CDR3. DNA for the CDR3: TGTGCCAGCATCGGGGGACGGTGGACATCCTACGAGCAGTACTTC. Translation gives CASIGGRWTSYEQYF.

V is TRBV4-1 and J is TRBJ2-1, with 8 positions matching TRBD1. CDR1 is MGHRA and CDR2 is YSYEKL in the germline V gene. With V trimmed by 1 base and J by 4 bases, 6 bases remained unmatched. The CDR3 sequence is 16 residues long. CDR3 residues: CASSQVGQGGYNEQFF. CDR3 nucleotides: TGCGCCAGCAGCCAAGTCGGACAGGGTGGATACAATGAGCAGTTCTTC.

V and J are TRBV19 and TRBJ2-7; 9 bases are a match to TRBD2. The CDR3 spans 14 residues. Germline V CDR1 and CDR2: LNHDA, SQIVND (reference sequence). With V trimmed by 5 bases and J by 4 bases, 6 bases remained unmatched. The CDR3 DNA reads TGTGCCAGTAGTTCAGGGACTAGCCGATACGAGCAGTACTTC. Amino acids: CASSSGTSRYEQYF.

The genes are TRBV5-8 and TRBJ2-7; D is ambiguous. V lost 3 bases to trimming and J lost 2 bases, with 6 bases between them. The germline gives CDR1 SGHTS, CDR2 YDEGEE. The CDR3 loop spans 12 amino acids. The CDR3 sequence is CASSSIPYEQYF. The CDR3 DNA reads as TGTGCCAGCAGCTCGATTCCCTACGAGCAGTACTTC.

The rearrangement joins TRBV6-5 to TRBJ1-1; 10 bases fit TRBD1. With V trimmed by 6 bases and J by 8 bases, 12 bases remained unmatched. The CDR3 totals 15 residues. CDR1 is MNHEY, CDR2 SVGAGI, per germline. CDR3 DNA sequence: TGTGCCAGCAGCCTCACCGGGACAGGGGTATTAGAAGCTTTCTTT. Its protein product is CASSLTGTGVLEAFF.

The chain employs TRBV28 and TRBJ2-2; 7 bases match TRBD1. Germline CDR1 is MDHEN and CDR2 is SYDVKM. The CDR3 is 15 residues long. V lost 6 bases, J lost 4 bases, and 8 bases stayed unmatched. CDR3 DNA: TGTGCCAGCAGCCCCGACGACAGGGTCACCGGGGAGCTGTTTTTT. It is translated as CASSPDDRVTGELFF.

In its sample, this clone was seen a few times. CDR3 residues: CASKEGAVGYTF. CDR3 nucleotide sequence: TGCGCCAGCAAAGAGGGGGCTGTAGGCTACACCTTC. The rearrangement joins TRBV4-1 to TRBJ1-2, with 7 bases lining up with TRBD1. This CDR3 contains 12 residues. J lost 8 bases, V lost 7 bases, and 7 bases had no gene match. Germline CDR1 reads MGHRA; CDR2 reads YSYEKL.

A few counts support this clone. The chain has TRBV28 and TRBJ2-1; D may be TRBD2 (5 bases). Germline V gives CDR1 MDHEN, CDR2 SYDVKM. The V and J ends lost 1 base and 2 bases respectively, with 6 bases between them. The CDR3 is 14 residues long. Here the CDR3 DNA reads TGTGCCAGCAGTTTATACGGGACCTACAATGAGCAGTTCTTC. It encodes CASSLYGTYNEQFF.

This clone was counted a few times. The chain combines TRBV11-2 with TRBJ2-2; D not certain. This CDR3 spans 14 amino acids. Trimming shortened V by 2 bases and J by 3 bases, and 7 bases separated the two germline ends. Germline V gene data show CDR1 as SGHAT and CDR2 as FQNNGV. The CDR3 reads CASSLTLYTGELFF. DNA for the CDR3: TGTGCCAGCAGCTTAACCCTTTACACCGGGGAGCTGTTTTTT.